Presented here are 27 T cell receptor beta chains from one specimen sequenced in a study of T cells in Graves' hyperthyroidism and ophthalmopathy. TCR beta CDR3 region amplification was performed from RNA transcripts. First-round RT-PCR with HTBI primers amplified the TCR CDR3 region. TCRdb re-called the multiplex PCR reads through MiXCR, storing one row per CDR3 protein. Of hundreds of thousands of distinct CDR3 sequences listed, about 15% are singletons. Material: blood. These receptors were taken from a middle-aged woman with Graves' ophthalmopathy.

This chain connects TRBV28 to TRBJ1-2; D gene uncertain. This CDR3 comprises 12 residues. CDR1 is MDHEN and CDR2 is SYDVKM in the germline V gene. The V end lost 5 bases, the J end lost 4 bases, and 8 bases lay between the germline ends. This CDR3 reads CASSETFYGYTF. CDR3 bases: TGTGCCAGCAGTGAAACCTTCTATGGCTACACCTTC.

The sample holds many counts of this clonotype. The J gene is TRBJ2-6, the V gene TRBV28; D is unclear. V shed 4 bases and J shed 0 bases, with 7 bases lying between them. Germline CDR1 MDHEN, CDR2 SYDVKM. The CDR3 consists of 15 residues. In nucleotides, the CDR3 is TGTGCCAGCAGTTCGCTAAGCTCTGGGGCCAACGTCCTGACTTTC. Translation gives CASSSLSSGANVLTF.

This clonotype was counted ten times or more. This chain uses TRBV28 with TRBJ2-7; 12 bases line up with TRBD2. This CDR3 region has 14 residues. Unmatched junction bases numbered 11, after V lost 11 bases and J lost 6 bases. CDR1 is MDHEN, CDR2 SYDVKM, per germline. The CDR3 region is CALTSGSSAGEQYF. DNA for the CDR3: TGTGCCTTGACTAGCGGGAGTAGTGCCGGCGAGCAGTACTTC.

This rearrangement joins TRBV20-1 to TRBJ2-7; 10 bases map to TRBD1. The junction had 2 bases not matched to a gene; V was cut back by 1 base and J by 2 bases. Germline CDR1 and CDR2: DFQATT and SNEGSKA (reference sequence). The CDR3 length is 14 residues. Here the CDR3 reads CSARADRGAYEQYF. The CDR3 DNA reads TGCAGTGCTAGAGCGGACAGGGGGGCCTACGAGCAGTACTTC.

In this sample, this clonotype turned up many times. The chain has TRBV20-1 and TRBJ2-5; 9 bases match TRBD2. V shed 0 bases and J 4 bases; nucleotides not matched to a gene: 3. From germline, CDR1 is DFQATT and CDR2 SNEGSKA (reference sequence). The CDR3 loop spans 14 amino acids. The CDR3 bases are TGCAGTGCTAGAGATGTGACTAGCGGAGAGACCCAGTACTTC. Residues: CSARDVTSGETQYF.

This clonotype was observed at least ten times. The CDR3 nucleotides are TGTGCCAGCAGCTTACCGGTTGGAGGAGGAGAGACCCAGTACTTC. Protein: CASSLPVGGGETQYF. The chain carries TRBV7-2 and TRBJ2-5; D may be TRBD2 (5 bases). This CDR3 has 15 residues. Trimming pared 2 bases from V and 4 bases from J, leaving 14 bases between. CDR1 and CDR2 (germline): SGHTA, FQGNSA.

This clonotype was seen ten or more times. V gene TRBV29-1 combines with J gene TRBJ1-1; the D is unclear. The CDR3 loop spans 13 amino acids. Germline values: CDR1 SQVTM, CDR2 ANQGSEA. Between the trimmed V and J ends, which lost 5 bases and 6 bases, there was a span of 16 bases. CDR3 protein: CSVQKRMEPEAFF. CDR3 DNA sequence: TGCAGCGTTCAAAAAAGGATGGAACCTGAAGCTTTCTTT.

This clonotype was seen at least ten times. At one end the junction does not follow the germline gene, possibly because of a read error. This sequence joins TRBV19 and TRBJ1-2; D perhaps matches TRBD1 (6 bases). The CDR3 covers 12 residues. In germline, CDR1 is LNHDA, CDR2 SQIVND (reference sequence). DNA for the CDR3: TGTGCCAGTAGTATGGGACACTACGGCTACACCTTC. Amino acids: CASSMGHYGYTF.

This clonotype was counted at least ten times. The chain recombines TRBV6-2 or TRBV6-3 with TRBJ2-5, with 8 nucleotides matching TRBD2. The V segment lost 4 bases and the J segment 4 bases; nucleotides outside the gene matches: 11. CDR1 is MNHEY, CDR2 SVGEGT, per germline. This CDR3 has 16 residues. The CDR3 DNA sequence: TGTGCCAGCAGTTCCACAACCGGGAGGGCCTCAGAGACCCAGTACTTC. Translation gives CASSSTTGRASETQYF.

This clonotype has ten or more counts. V and J are TRBV9 and TRBJ2-5; 11 bases fit TRBD2. Germline V gene lookup returns CDR1 SGDLS and CDR2 YYNGEE. V lost 4 bases, J lost 5 bases, and 7 bases stayed unmatched. The CDR3 totals 15 residues. CDR3 DNA: TGTGCCAGCAGCCCTCCACTAGCGGGAGAGGAGACCCAGTACTTC. This codes for CASSPPLAGEETQYF. Using reference TRBV9 and TRBJ2-5 for the parts outside the CDR3, the full variable domain is DSGVTQTPKHLITATGQRVTLRCSPRSGDLSVYWYQQSLDQGLQFLIQYYNGEERAKGNILERFSAQQFPDLHSELNLSSLELGDSALYFCASSPPLAGEETQYFGPGTRLLVL.

This clonotype has ten or more counts. CDR3 nucleotide sequence: TGTGCCAGCAGTGACAGGAACTCCTACGAGCAGTACTTC. This encodes CASSDRNSYEQYF. The J gene is TRBJ2-7, the V gene TRBV28, with D possibly TRBD1 on 6 matching bases. Trimming removed 5 bases at V and 0 bases at J, with 8 bases between. There are 13 residues in the CDR3. Germline CDR1 reads MDHEN; CDR2 reads SYDVKM. Variable domain in full (rest from reference TRBV28 and TRBJ2-7): DVKVTQSSRYLVKRTGEKVFLECVQDMDHENMFWYRQDPGLGLRLIYFSYDVKMKEKGDIPEGYSVSREKKERFSLILESASTNQTSMYLCASSDRNSYEQYFGPGTRLTVT.

This clonotype appeared a few times. This sequence joins TRBV6-5 and TRBJ2-1; 12 bases are a match to TRBD2. The CDR3 contains 17 residues. J gave up 4 bases and V 6 bases, and 10 bases lay outside the gene matches. Germline V CDR1 and CDR2: MNHEY, SVGAGI. This CDR3 reads CASSSPGLAGAYNEQFF. DNA for the CDR3: TGTGCCAGCAGCTCTCCGGGACTAGCGGGCGCTTACAATGAGCAGTTCTTC.

The sample holds many counts of this clonotype. The chain is built from TRBV27 and TRBJ2-7; TRBD2 agrees at 13 bases. The trim removed 5 bases at V and 3 bases at J, leaving 10 bases unmatched. This CDR3 contains 17 residues. CDR1 and CDR2 from the germline V gene are MNHEY and SMNVEV (reference sequence). The DNA of the CDR3 is TGTGCCAGCAGTCAAGGGGGACTAGCGGGACCGAACTACGAGCAGTACTTC. This gives the protein CASSQGGLAGPNYEQYF.

The sample holds many counts of this clonotype. The chain employs TRBV6-1 and TRBJ1-2, with 7 bases matching TRBD1. CDR3 length: 12 amino acids. Germline loops: CDR1 MNHNS, CDR2 SASEGT. V lost 6 bases and J lost 6; bases outside the gene matches: 4. Here the CDR3 DNA reads TGTGCCAGCAGAGACAGGGCGGATGGCTACACCTTC. Amino acids: CASRDRADGYTF.

This clonotype appeared many times. V and J are TRBV2 and TRBJ2-1, with no clear D. Germline lookup yields CDR1 SNHLY and CDR2 FYNNEI. The CDR3 contains 11 residues. V dropped 4 bases and J dropped 5 bases, with 3 bases sitting between them. The CDR3 here is CASSGHNEQFF. DNA for the CDR3: TGTGCCAGCAGTGGACACAATGAGCAGTTCTTC.

This clonotype was seen at least ten times. The V call is TRBV6-2 or TRBV6-3, the J call TRBJ1-1; TRBD1 aligns across 7 bases. After removal of 2 bases from V and 6 bases from J, the junction contained 9 bases not matched to a gene. The germline V gene encodes CDR1 MNHEY and CDR2 SVGEGT. The CDR3 totals 15 residues. The CDR3 reads CASSYGTADWAEAFF. CDR3 DNA: TGTGCCAGCAGTTACGGGACAGCCGATTGGGCTGAAGCTTTCTTT.

This clonotype came up a few times. This chain connects TRBV5-1 to TRBJ2-2, with TRBD2 identical over 9 bases. Germline V gene sequence: CDR1 SGHRS, CDR2 YFSETQ. CDR3 length equals 16 residues. The junction had 9 bases not matched to a gene; V was cut back by 4 bases and J by 5 bases. In DNA, the CDR3 is TGCGCCAGCAGCCGGCCGACTAGCGGCGAAACCGGGGAGCTGTTTTTT. Translated: CASSRPTSGETGELFF.

This clonotype was counted many times. The CDR3, as DNA: TGTGCCAGCAGTCCCAGCGGGCCCGGGCGCGAGCAGTACTTC. Translated: CASSPSGPGREQYF. The genes are TRBV3-1 and TRBJ2-7, with a possible D match to TRBD2 (6 bases). There are 14 residues in the CDR3. The ends were cut back, 6 bases at V and 6 bases at J, with 18 bases in the middle. The germline V gene encodes CDR1 LGHDT and CDR2 YNNKEL (reference sequence).

There are many counts of this clonotype. J is TRBJ1-3 and V is TRBV4-3; 9 nucleotides line up with TRBD1. Unmatched junction bases numbered 5, after V lost 5 bases and J lost 0 bases. The CDR3 totals 16 residues. Germline V CDR1 and CDR2: LGHNA, YSLEER. The CDR3 here is CASSSGTGSSGNTIYF. DNA of the CDR3: TGCGCCAGCAGCTCAGGGACAGGGAGCTCTGGAAACACCATATATTTT.

This clonotype was seen a handful of times. The rearrangement links TRBV28 to TRBJ2-7, with D maybe TRBD2 (6 bases). Germline CDR1 and CDR2: MDHEN and SYDVKM. V was shortened by 2 bases and J by 0 bases, with 17 bases between the two germline ends. The CDR3 length is 17 residues. CDR3 sequence (DNA): TGTGCCAGCAGTTTAGGTCTAGCGTATGGGACCTCCTACGAGCAGTACTTC. Translating it yields CASSLGLAYGTSYEQYF.

This CDR3 reads CASRFVGGEQYF. Here the CDR3 DNA reads TGTGCCAGCAGATTCGTGGGCGGCGAGCAGTACTTC. The rearrangement links TRBV11-1 to TRBJ2-7, with D hard to call. CDR1 and CDR2 (germline): SGHAT, FQDESV (reference sequence). This CDR3 has 12 residues. The V end lost 6 bases, the J end lost 6 bases, and 12 bases lay between the germline ends. Combining the CDR3 with reference TRBV11-1 and TRBJ2-7 gives the whole variable domain EAEVAQSPRYKITEKSQAVAFWCDPISGHATLYWYRQILGQGPELLVQFQDESVVDDSQLPKDRFSAERLKGVDSTLKIQPAELGDSAMYLCASRFVGGEQYFGPGTRLTVT.

This clonotype was seen repeatedly, ten times or more. V and J are TRBV11-2 and TRBJ2-7; possible D gene TRBD2, 5 bases. Between the trimmed V and J ends, which lost 4 bases and 2 bases, there was a span of 12 bases. Germline V gives CDR1 SGHAT, CDR2 FQNNGV. The CDR3 has 14 residues. Here the CDR3 DNA reads TGTGCCAGCAGCTCTAGAGGGTATACCTACGAGCAGTACTTC. Translation gives CASSSRGYTYEQYF.

This clonotype appeared many times. The chain carries TRBV11-2 and TRBJ2-7; 8 positions match TRBD2. Germline V gene lookup returns CDR1 SGHAT and CDR2 FQNNGV. V shed 5 bases, J shed 3 bases, and the junction held 6 bases outside the gene matches. The CDR3 consists of 14 residues. The CDR3 sequence is CASSKPGLDYEQYF. The CDR3 nucleotides are TGTGCCAGCAGCAAGCCGGGACTAGACTACGAGCAGTACTTC.

The V and J genes are TRBV20-1 and TRBJ2-4; D possibly corresponds to TRBD1 (5 bases). This CDR3 region has 14 residues. Trimming took 0 bases from V and 10 from J, leaving 16 bases between them. In germline, CDR1 is DFQATT, CDR2 SNEGSKA (reference sequence). The CDR3 here is CSARDPSRQTIQYF. CDR3 in DNA: TGCAGTGCTAGAGATCCTTCACGACAGACGATTCAGTACTTC.

This clonotype was observed many times. The V and J genes are TRBV29-1 and TRBJ1-3; tentatively, D is TRBD1 (6 bases). Germline CDR1 reads SQVTM; CDR2 reads ANQGSEA. The CDR3 consists of 13 residues. V shed 6 bases and J shed 7 bases, with 16 bases lying between them. CDR3 nucleotides: TGCAGCGTACGGGACAATAGTTGGAACACCATATATTTT. Residues: CSVRDNSWNTIYF.

This clonotype was counted at least ten times. The gene calls are TRBV15 and TRBJ2-7, with a weak D call TRBD1 (6 bases). Looked up from germline, CDR1 is LNHNV and CDR2 is YYDKDF (reference sequence). The CDR3 runs to 13 residues. Trimming took 5 bases from V and 2 from J, leaving 10 bases between them. CDR3 sequence: CATSLGAAYEQYF. The CDR3 DNA follows: TGTGCCACCAGCCTGGGGGCCGCCTACGAGCAGTACTTC.

This chain connects TRBV29-1 to TRBJ1-1; maybe TRBD1 (5 bases). Trimming removed 4 bases at V and 4 bases at J, with 13 bases between. CDR3 size: 13 residues. Germline V CDR1 and CDR2: SQVTM, ANQGSEA. CDR3 sequence: CSVALNQGTEAFF. CDR3 DNA sequence: TGCAGCGTTGCTTTAAACCAGGGCACTGAAGCTTTCTTT.